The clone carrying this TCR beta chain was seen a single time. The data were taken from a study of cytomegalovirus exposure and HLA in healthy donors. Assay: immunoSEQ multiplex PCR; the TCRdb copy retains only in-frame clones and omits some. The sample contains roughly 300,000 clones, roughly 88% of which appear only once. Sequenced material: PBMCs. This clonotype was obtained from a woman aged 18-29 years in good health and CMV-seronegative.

In nucleotides, the CDR3 is TGTGCCAGCAGCCCCCGCAGAGATACGCAGTATTTT. Protein sequence: CASSPRRDTQYF. This chain uses TRBV9 with TRBJ2-3; D gene unclear. V lost 4 bases and J lost 5, with 8 bases in between. Germline-derived CDR1 and CDR2 are SGDLS and YYNGEE. The CDR3 loop spans 12 amino acids.